This T cell receptor (beta chain) was retrieved from a study of blood T cell repertoires in COVID-19. Study information: PBMCs, B-cell-depleted T cells, or T cells were the source of the cDNA or gDNA that made up the material.

The length of the CDR3 is 11 residues. Germline V gene sequence: CDR1 WSHSY, CDR2 SAAADI. The germline V and J ends were trimmed by 4 bases and 5 bases, with 6 bases remaining between them. Produced via immunoSEQ multiplex PCR; TCRdb's table is partial and in-frame only. The table has about 140,000 clones, around 79% seen once; the top ten hold less than 3%. Participant reports of clinical history set cohort assignment. Cohort 3 donors counted as recovered after two negative PCRs, clearance, or resolved symptoms. The gene calls are TRBV10-2 and TRBJ2-7, with D possibly being TRBD2 (5 bases). This sequence originates from a woman aged 50 to 65 who had recovered from COVID-19. Sequencing was performed on PBMCs or T cells enriched from blood (not recorded which). This CDR3 reads CASSARDEQYF. The CDR3 DNA sequence: TGCGCCAGCAGTGCGAGGGACGAGCAGTACTTC.